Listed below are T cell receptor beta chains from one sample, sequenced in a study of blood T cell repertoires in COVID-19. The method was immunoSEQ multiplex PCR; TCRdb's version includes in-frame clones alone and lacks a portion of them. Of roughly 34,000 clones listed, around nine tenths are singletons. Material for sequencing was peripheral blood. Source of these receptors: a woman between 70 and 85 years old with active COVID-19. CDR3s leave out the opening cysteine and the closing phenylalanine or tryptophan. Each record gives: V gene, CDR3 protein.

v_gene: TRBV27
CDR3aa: ASSFERTGIYEQY

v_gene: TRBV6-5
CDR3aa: ASSLSRYGGRPQH

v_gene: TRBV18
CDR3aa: ASSLSGTGFYEQY

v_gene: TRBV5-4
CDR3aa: ASTSEGDTGELF

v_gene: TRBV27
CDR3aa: ASSNLPGLAGEQETQY

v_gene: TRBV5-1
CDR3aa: ASSLNPGQPQH

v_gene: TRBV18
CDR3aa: ASSPARAEDTEAF

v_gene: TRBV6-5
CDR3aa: ASSLGAGGNEKLF

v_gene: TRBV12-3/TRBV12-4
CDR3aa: ASTYLDTIY

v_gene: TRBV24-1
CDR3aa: AVRRGQSTGELF

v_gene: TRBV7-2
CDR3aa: ASSSWVGGSYEQY

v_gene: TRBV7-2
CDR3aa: ASSLGFEGSSRGQPQH

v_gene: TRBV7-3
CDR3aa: ASSTQGGTEAF

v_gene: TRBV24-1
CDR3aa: ATSEGGGDRGVNTQY

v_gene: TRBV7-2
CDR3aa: ASREAGQDQPQH

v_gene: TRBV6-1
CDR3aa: ASSDRDREQPQH

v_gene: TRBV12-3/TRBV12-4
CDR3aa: ANQGMRNTIY

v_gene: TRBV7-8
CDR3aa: ASSLEDRVNSPLH

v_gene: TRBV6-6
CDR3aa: ASSGVPPGELF

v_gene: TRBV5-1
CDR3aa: ASSLGQGETQY

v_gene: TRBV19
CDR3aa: ASSIVPSYEQY

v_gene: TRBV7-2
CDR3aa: ASSLQPNEYGYT

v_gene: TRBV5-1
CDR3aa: ASSLGDSPLTYGYT

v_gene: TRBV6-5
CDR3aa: ASSYGGGMNTEAF

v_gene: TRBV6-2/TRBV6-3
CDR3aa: ASSVLGGWQETQY